This T cell receptor beta chain appears in the sequencing data of a study of cytomegalovirus exposure and HLA in healthy donors. Overall study results and limits: Most TCR sequences were seen very rarely across donors, but some public TCRs occurred in many. Some 16,000 TCR beta sequences were associated with HLA alleles at 0.05 false discovery rate in a later analysis.

Details on this clone: Its antigen is as yet unknown.

The PCR was carried out with 60 Vbeta primers and 13 Jbeta primers. Assay used: immunoSEQ multiplex PCR; TCRdb lists only in-frame clones, some missing. The sample has tens of thousands of clones; 90% are singletons. The source of this sequence is a woman between 18 and 29 years old in good health and CMV-seronegative. Sample: PBMCs.

The CDR3 spells CASSDTGDYQPQHF. For the CDR3, the DNA is TGTGCCAGCAGCGATACAGGGGATTATCAGCCCCAGCATTTT. The rearrangement joins TRBV28 to TRBJ1-5, with TRBD1 matching 7 bases. CDR1 is MDHEN, CDR2 SYDVKM, per germline. CDR3 length: 14 residues. Losses at the gene ends were 6 bases for V and 5 bases for J; bases not matched to a gene: 7.